The sequence of this TCR beta chain was determined in a study of CD8+CD57+ T cells in acquired aplastic anemia. Study details: DNA per sorted CD4+ or CD8+ sample ranged roughly 0.19 to 30 ug, averaging around 3.1 ug.

Patients selected for sequencing had displayed CD8+CD57+ cell expansion by flow cytometry. The cohort consisted entirely of patients having severe acquired aplastic anemia. Both TCR beta VDJ combination and CDR3 sequence profiling were carried out. Genomic DNA was the template for this profiling. TCRdb passed the reads through MiXCR, listing each CDR3 protein once. The data show about 95,000 distinct CDR3 sequences, with around 70% seen just once and roughly 60% held by the top ten. The length of the CDR3 is 13 residues. After removal of 5 bases from V and 4 bases from J, the junction contained 4 bases not matched to a gene. Germline V gives CDR1 SGHTA, CDR2 FQGTGA.

The source material was sorted CD4+, CD8+, or CD8+CD57+ T cells (not recorded which) from PBMCs. This rearrangement joins TRBV7-3 to TRBJ1-1; 7 bases align to TRBD1. The clonotype was recovered from a human donor with aplastic anemia. DNA of the CDR3: TGTGCCAGCAGCAACAGGGGAAGCACTGAAGCTTTCTTT. As protein: CASSNRGSTEAFF.